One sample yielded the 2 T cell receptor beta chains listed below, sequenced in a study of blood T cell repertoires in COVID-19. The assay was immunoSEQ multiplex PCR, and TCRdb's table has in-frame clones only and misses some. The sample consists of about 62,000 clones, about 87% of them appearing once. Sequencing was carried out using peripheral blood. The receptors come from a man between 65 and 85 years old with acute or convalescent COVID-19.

CDR3 sequence reads: CASSLAQGRGRDTQYF. CDR3 bases: TGTGCCAGCAGTTTAGCTCAGGGCCGCGGTAGAGATACGCAGTATTTT. The chain carries TRBV28 and TRBJ2-3; TRBD1 is a possible D gene (5 bases). The CDR3 consists of 16 residues. The ends were cut back, 2 bases at V and 5 bases at J, with 17 bases in the middle. Germline lookup yields CDR1 MDHEN and CDR2 SYDVKM.

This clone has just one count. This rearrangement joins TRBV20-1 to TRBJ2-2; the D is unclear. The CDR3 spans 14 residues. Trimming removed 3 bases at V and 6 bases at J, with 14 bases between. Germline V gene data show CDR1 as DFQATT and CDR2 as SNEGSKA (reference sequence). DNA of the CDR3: TGCAGTGCTAGTCGACTCCAGCGCCCCGGGGAGCTGTTTTTT. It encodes CSASRLQRPGELFF.